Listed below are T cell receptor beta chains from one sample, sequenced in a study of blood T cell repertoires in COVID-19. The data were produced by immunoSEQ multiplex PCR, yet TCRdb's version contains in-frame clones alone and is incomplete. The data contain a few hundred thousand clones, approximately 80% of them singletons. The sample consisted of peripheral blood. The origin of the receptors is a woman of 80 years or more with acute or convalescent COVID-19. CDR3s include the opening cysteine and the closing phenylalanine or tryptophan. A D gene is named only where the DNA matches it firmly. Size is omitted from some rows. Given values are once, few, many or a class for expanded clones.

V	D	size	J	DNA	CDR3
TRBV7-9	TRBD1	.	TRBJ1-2	TGTGCCAGCAGCTTAGGGACAGGGGGCACTGGCTACACCTTC	CASSLGTGGTGYTF
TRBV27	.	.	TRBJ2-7	TGTGCCAGCAGTCCCCCAGGTATATCCTACGAGCAGTACTTC	CASSPPGISYEQYF
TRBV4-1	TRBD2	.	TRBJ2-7	TGCGCCAGCAGCCAAGCGGACGAGCGGGATCCGAGCTACGAGCAGTACTTC	CASSQADERDPSYEQYF
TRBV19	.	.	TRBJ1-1	TGTGCCAGTAGTATAGATACCAGTCCTGAAGCTTTCTTT	CASSIDTSPEAFF
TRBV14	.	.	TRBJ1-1	TGTGCCAGCAGCCAGACGATTGTAGGGGGGGAGCAACCCCGAACTGAAGCTTTCTTT	CASSQTIVGGEQPRTEAFF
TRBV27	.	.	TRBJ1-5	TGTGCCAGCAGTTTATCACAAAACAATCAGCCCCAGCATTTT	CASSLSQNNQPQHF
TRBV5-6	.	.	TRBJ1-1	TGTGCCAGCAGCTTGTCAGGGGTGAACACTGAAGCTTTCTTT	CASSLSGVNTEAFF
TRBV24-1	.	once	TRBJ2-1	TGTGCCACCAGTGATTCGGGACACGGTTCCTACAATGAGCAGTTCTTC	CATSDSGHGSYNEQFF
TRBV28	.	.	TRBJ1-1	TGTGCCAGCAGTTTGAGTTTGGGAACAGGAGAAGCTTTCTTT	CASSLSLGTGEAFF
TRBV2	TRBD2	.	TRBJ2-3	TGTGCCGGACGAAGGGCTCTAGCGGCCTACCGCTTACACACAGATACGCAGTATTTT	CAGRRALAAYRLHTDTQYF
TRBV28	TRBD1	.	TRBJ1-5	TGTGCCAGCGTGACAGGGGGCTCGGGACCCCAGCATTTT	CASVTGGSGPQHF
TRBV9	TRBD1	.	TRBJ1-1	TGTGCCAGCAGCATATCAGGGGGAGTGAACACTGAAGCTTTCTTT	CASSISGGVNTEAFF
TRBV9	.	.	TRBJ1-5	TGTGCCAGCAGCCCGACGGTAGGGGAACGCGTGCCCCAGCATTTT	CASSPTVGERVPQHF
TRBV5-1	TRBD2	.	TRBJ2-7	TGCGCCAGCAGCTTGGAGGGGACTAGCTGGTCCGAGCAGTACTTC	CASSLEGTSWSEQYF
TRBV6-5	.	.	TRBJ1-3	TGTGCCAGCAGCTTATCTCCCTCTGGAAACACCATATATTTT	CASSLSPSGNTIYF
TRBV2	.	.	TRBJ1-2	TGTGCCAGCAGTGAAGCCATACGGGGCTATGGCTACACCTTC	CASSEAIRGYGYTF
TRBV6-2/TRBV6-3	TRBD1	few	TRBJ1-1	TGTGCCAGCAGTTACGGGGACAGTTCGGGTTCGGCTTTCTTT	CASSYGDSSGSAFF